The clone carrying this T cell receptor (beta chain) has a handful of counts. Its specificity is not known. This sample was taken from a study of T cells in Graves' hyperthyroidism and ophthalmopathy. Whole-study context: The initial diagnosis was the point when peripheral blood was collected, ahead of any treatment. Study-level points and caveats: Most clonotypes that expanded in the thyroid above 0.001 also showed up in blood.

Trimming removed 1 base at V and 3 bases at J, with 10 bases between. The CDR3 runs 15 residues. Germline loops: CDR1 SGHVS, CDR2 FQNEAQ. Ophthalmopathy patients had Clinical Activity Score at least 3, NOSPECS grade at least 4, duration under 3 months. Lactation, pregnancy, other autoimmune disease or uncontrolled infection excluded patients. RNA transcripts yielded amplified TCR beta CDR3 regions. The HTBI primer set drove a first-round RT-PCR of the TCR CDR3. TCRdb fed the multiplex PCR reads into MiXCR, producing one record per CDR3 protein. The sample includes under 350,000 distinct CDR3 sequences, approximately 17% of them seen just once.

The sequenced sample consisted of blood. This TCR derives from a woman in her sixties with Graves' ophthalmopathy. The rearrangement joins TRBV7-8 to TRBJ1-5; D unclear. CDR3 coding DNA: TGTGCCAGCAGCTTAGAGGTTGGGATCAATCAGCCCCAGCATTTT. Translation: CASSLEVGINQPQHF.